This TCR beta chain was captured in a study of blood T cell dynamics during melanoma immunotherapy. Study-wide context: Patients with metastatic melanoma got pembrolizumab or nivolumab-ipilimumab as first-line care.

Time point noted: week 3, after first cycle of checkpoint inhibitor. At 12 weeks after first infusion, RECIST 1.1 defined response for most patients. TCRdb's copy holds only in-frame clones and misses some; the assay was immunoSEQ multiplex PCR. The table shows under 11,000 clones, with about nine tenths occurring only once. This CDR3 is 13 amino acids long. V shed 5 bases and J 5 bases; nucleotides not matched to a gene: 1. Germline V gene data show CDR1 as SGHTA and CDR2 as FQGNSA. Sequences were derived from blood, sampled from a patient treated with checkpoint blockade. This receptor was identified in a human donor with melanoma. The genes are TRBV7-2 and TRBJ2-5; 11 positions agree with TRBD1. CDR3 region: CASSRDRGETQYF. In DNA form, the CDR3 reads TGTGCCAGCAGCCGGGACAGGGGGGAGACCCAGTACTTC.